Here is one T cell receptor beta chain with its context. The antigen this receptor binds is unknown. No base quality information exists; no much larger clone differs at one position. These data belong to a study of immune cell composition in non-small cell lung cancer (TCRdb year 2017). Describing the broader study: Histologic subtype was assigned using H&E plus p63, CK5, Napsin A and TTF-1 immunohistochemistry, mainly lung adenocarcinoma or squamous cell carcinoma. TCR-beta sequencing (Adaptive Biotechnologies) was performed on about 37 paired NSCLC tumour and non-adjacent lung specimens plus 26 tumour-only specimens. The subtype comparisons left out a handful of tumour specimens with TCR-beta data because those specimens were rare histological subtypes. Supplementary cohort #1 consisted of roughly 9 lung adenocarcinoma cases with paired tumour/lung TCR-beta sequencing and with TIL populations generated to assess tumour reactivity.

Genomic DNA was isolated with the QIAamp DNA kit from frozen aliquots of single-cell suspensions that had not been sorted. Tumour samples were surgically resected non-small cell lung cancer tissue. Tissues arrived within 2 hours after resection and were immediately processed into single-cell suspensions. Tissue was mechanically dissociated and enzymatically digested with DNase I, collagenase I and hyaluronidase for roughly 28 minutes at 37 °C, then filtered and RBC-lysed. Looking up the germline V gene yields CDR1 SGHRS and CDR2 YFSETQ. V was cut back by 0 bases and J by 2 bases, leaving a gap of 11 bases between them. The CDR3 spans 15 residues, from the cysteine through the phenylalanine. The sequence is cut down to CDR3 DNA, 45 bases in frame from base 1. Study-wide findings and limitations: No significant correlation was found between smoking pack-years and tumour TCR-beta clonality. Lung squamous cell carcinoma tumours had significantly higher Top 10 clone scores and productive clonality than lung adenocarcinoma tumours. Nearly half of NSCLC cases had tumour-associated clones >0.5%, with more than 70% of squamous carcinomas showing such clones compared with 30% to 40% of adenocarcinomas. Across ten or so adenocarcinoma cases, the maximal tumour-associated clone frequency showed a strong correlation with TIL tumour reactivity, but overall clonality showed no such correlation. The reactivity cohort was only around nine cases, and tumour-reactive clones were not shown to share sequences with the dominant in vivo tumour-associated clones.

A two-step multiplex PCR was used to amplify TCR-beta CDR3 regions from genomic DNA, and Illumina-compatible adaptors were added in the second step. TCR-beta immunosequencing was performed on an Illumina platform as a commercial immunoSEQ service. As for the original processing: Repertoires were described by productive clonality and by Top 10 Clones, which is the percentage of T-cell templates coming from the ten most frequent sequences. Productive clonality had a range of 0 to 1, where 1 means a monoclonal population. Sequences comprising at least 0.1% of tumour T-cell templates but absent from matched non-adjacent lung were defined as tumour-associated clones and were identified via log10 scatter plots. Student's t-tests were used for two-group comparisons, ANOVA for comparisons across stages, and linear regression for relationships, with analyses done in GraphPad Prism7 and R. TCRdb took this table from immuneACCESS and kept in-frame rearrangements with V and J called. Such tables lack part of the clones; where checked against another copy, unresolved V genes explain under half of the gap, and the rest is unexplained. V and J calls and clone size come straight from that table; D and trimming were deduced from the DNA. The sample table shows 5,000 or so clones, and around 76% are seen once. In total, the top ten clones hold roughly a tenth of the sample.

The chain uses TRBV5-1 and TRBJ1-1; the D gene is not confidently resolved. The sequence derives from a human donor with non-small cell lung cancer. Source material: lung tumor tissue. The nucleotides are TGCGCCAGCAGCTTGGGAGGCAGTCTAAACACTGAAGCTTTCTTT. This sequence encodes CASSLGGSLNTEAFF.